The 22 T cell receptor beta chains below all came from one sample that was sequenced in a study of shared clonotypes between healthy human individuals. Positive CCR7 selection of CD45RO-negative cells yielded the naive CD8 cells, and terminally differentiated effector memory CD45RA+ cells were excluded. Profiling relied on immunoSEQ multiplex PCR, and the TCRdb table lists in-frame clones only, not all of them. The table has 750,000 to 1,000,000 clones, nearly 95% seen once; the top ten hold less than 25%. Input material: naive CD8+ T cells sorted from blood. The receptors stem from a man aged 30 to 39 in good health.

This clone was found once. The chain joins TRBV27 to TRBJ2-7; D is unclear. Per germline, CDR1 MNHEY and CDR2 SMNVEV (reference sequence). This CDR3 comprises 15 residues. Trimming stripped 2 bases from V and 3 bases from J, with 14 bases between. CDR3 loop: CASSLLLGINYEQYF. CDR3 DNA sequence: TGTGCCAGCAGTTTACTCTTGGGCATCAACTACGAGCAGTACTTC.

The rearrangement joins TRBV7-8 to TRBJ2-1; 8 bases fit TRBD1. The CDR3 is made up of 18 amino acids. J was trimmed by 5 bases and V by 0 bases; bases with no gene match: 12. Per germline, CDR1 SGHVS and CDR2 FQNEAQ. CDR3 loop: CASSLAGTHGTGNNEQFF. CDR3 DNA sequence: TGTGCCAGCAGCTTAGCCGGGACGCACGGGACAGGAAACAATGAGCAGTTCTTC.

The rearrangement joins TRBV7-8 to TRBJ2-7, with 8 bases lining up with TRBD1. The CDR3 extends over 15 amino acids. Trimming took 6 bases from V and 2 from J; bases not matched to a gene: 9. Per germline, CDR1 SGHVS and CDR2 FQNEAQ. The CDR3 spells CASRPRGTGTYEQYF. DNA of the CDR3: TGTGCCAGCAGGCCCAGGGGGACAGGTACCTACGAGCAGTACTTC.

The rearrangement links TRBV28 to TRBJ1-2; D not certain. Germline V gene data show CDR1 as MDHEN and CDR2 as SYDVKM. The V end was cut by 4 bases, the J end by 2 bases, with 11 bases between. The CDR3 runs to 14 residues. The CDR3 spells CASSWAGLNYGYTF. Written as DNA, the CDR3 is TGTGCCAGCAGTTGGGCGGGGTTAAACTATGGCTACACCTTC.

The V gene is TRBV6-1, the J gene TRBJ2-7; 7 positions match TRBD1. Losses at the gene ends were 2 bases for V and 6 bases for J; bases not matched to a gene: 7. Germline V gene lookup returns CDR1 MNHNS and CDR2 SASEGT. The CDR3 totals 14 residues. The CDR3, as DNA: TGTGCCAGCAGTGAATCAGGGGGTATTGGCGAGCAGTACTTC. Protein: CASSESGGIGEQYF.

The chain links TRBV5-6 to TRBJ2-5; 8 bases are a match to TRBD2. Unmatched junction bases numbered 3, after V lost 2 bases and J lost 3 bases. The CDR3 runs 14 residues. The V gene's germline CDR1 is SGHDT and CDR2 YYEEEE. In DNA, the CDR3 is TGTGCCAGCAGCTTAGCGGGGGCAAAAGAGACCCAGTACTTC. This translates into CASSLAGAKETQYF.

The chain carries TRBV15 and TRBJ2-3; D perhaps matches TRBD2 (6 bases). The CDR3 sequence is 15 residues long. Trimming removed 6 bases at V and 4 bases at J, with 17 bases between. The germline V gene encodes CDR1 LNHNV and CDR2 YYDKDF (reference sequence). Here the CDR3 DNA reads TGTGCCACCAGGAGCCGGAGGGGTGGCCCAGATACGCAGTATTTT. As protein: CATRSRRGGPDTQYF.

A word on this clone: Other DNA sequences in this specimen translate into the identical CDR3. The J gene is TRBJ2-5, the V gene TRBV7-9, with TRBD2 as a possible D gene (5 bases). CDR1 is SEHNR and CDR2 is FQNEAQ in the germline V gene (reference sequence). CDR3 length: 14 amino acids. Trimming stripped 4 bases from V and 2 bases from J, with 11 bases between. In nucleotides, the CDR3 is TGTGCCAGCAGCTCAAGGACTGTACAAGAGACCCAGTACTTC. As protein: CASSSRTVQETQYF.

The chain carries TRBV5-4 and TRBJ2-1; 12 bases fit TRBD2. The germline gives CDR1 SGHNT, CDR2 YYREEE (reference sequence). There are 16 residues in the CDR3. The junction had 10 bases not matched to a gene; V was cut back by 4 bases and J by 8 bases. This chain's CDR3 is CASSPSGRAVRDEQFF. The CDR3 DNA sequence: TGTGCCAGCAGCCCTAGCGGGAGGGCCGTACGGGATGAGCAGTTCTTC.

The chain employs TRBV7-9 and TRBJ1-3; maybe TRBD1 (5 bases). Trimming pared 6 bases from V and 2 bases from J, leaving 11 bases between. This CDR3 is 14 amino acids long. Per germline, CDR1 SEHNR and CDR2 FQNEAQ (reference sequence). The CDR3 DNA is TGTGCCAGCAGATCCAGGGTGGCTGGAAACACCATATATTTT. The encoded protein is CASRSRVAGNTIYF.

This clone was seen only once. The chain recombines TRBV5-4 with TRBJ1-2; 8 bases align to TRBD1. This CDR3 region has 16 residues. Germline loops: CDR1 SGHNT, CDR2 YYREEE (reference sequence). The V segment lost 3 bases and the J segment 6 bases; nucleotides outside the gene matches: 13. The CDR3 loop reads CASSSGGRGRKDGYTF. In DNA form, the CDR3 reads TGTGCCAGCAGCTCGGGGGGCAGGGGGCGAAAGGATGGCTACACCTTC.

This clone was detected once. CDR3 residues: CASNYIGASGIGPSTDTQYF. For the CDR3, the DNA is TGTGCCAGCAATTATATCGGGGCTAGCGGGATAGGACCTAGCACAGATACGCAGTATTTT. The chain is built from TRBV28 and TRBJ2-3; TRBD2 matches 9 bases. The CDR3 loop spans 20 amino acids. The germline V gene encodes CDR1 MDHEN and CDR2 SYDVKM. With V trimmed by 7 bases and J by 0 bases, 20 bases remained unmatched.

In its sample, this clone was seen once. The V call is TRBV28, the J call TRBJ2-7; 8 bases align to TRBD1. This CDR3 spans 16 amino acids. J was trimmed by 2 bases and V by 5 bases; bases with no gene match: 11. From germline, CDR1 is MDHEN and CDR2 SYDVKM. CDR3 sequence: CASSTHDRGLPYEQYF. CDR3 coding DNA: TGTGCCAGCAGTACTCATGACAGGGGACTTCCCTACGAGCAGTACTTC.

The V gene is TRBV9, the J gene TRBJ2-1; 12 positions agree with TRBD2. The ends lost 3 bases at V and 3 bases at J; junction bases unmatched: 4. CDR3 length equals 16 residues. Germline V gives CDR1 SGDLS, CDR2 YYNGEE. The CDR3 sequence: CASSGPSGRDYNEQFF. Written as DNA, the CDR3 is TGTGCCAGCAGCGGGCCTAGCGGGAGGGACTACAATGAGCAGTTCTTC.

The chain is built from TRBV6-1 and TRBJ1-2; D is unclear. This CDR3 comprises 14 residues. Germline assignment: CDR1 MNHNS and CDR2 SASEGT. Trimming pared 1 base from V and 5 bases from J, leaving 11 bases between. DNA of the CDR3: TGTGCCAGCAGTGAAGAAAACAGACGATATGGCTACACCTTC. Translating it yields CASSEENRRYGYTF.

This chain uses TRBV5-5 with TRBJ2-7, with D maybe TRBD2 (6 bases). The V gene lost 0 bases and the J gene lost 5 bases, with 18 bases spanning the gap. Germline V gives CDR1 SGHKS, CDR2 YYEKEE (reference sequence). This CDR3 contains 16 residues. The CDR3 DNA sequence: TGTGCCAGCAGCTTGGGTAGCGGCAGCGTGGAGAACGAGCAGTACTTC. It encodes CASSLGSGSVENEQYF.

The chain combines TRBV11-2 with TRBJ2-6, with D perhaps matching TRBD1 (5 bases). CDR1 is SGHAT, CDR2 FQNNGV, per germline. V shed 2 bases and J shed 1 base, with 9 bases lying between them. The CDR3 sequence is 16 residues long. This CDR3 reads CASSLPGLSGANVLTF. DNA for the CDR3: TGTGCCAGCAGCTTACCAGGGTTATCTGGGGCCAACGTCCTGACTTTC.

This clone was counted only a few times. The chain employs TRBV18 and TRBJ1-3; D is unclear. The CDR3 extends over 15 amino acids. Trimming left V 2 bases short and J 0 bases short, with 8 bases between. Germline loops: CDR1 KGHSH, CDR2 LQKENI. In DNA form, the CDR3 reads TGTGCCAGCTCACCAGTTGGCAGCTCTGGAAACACCATATATTTT. It yields the protein CASSPVGSSGNTIYF.

This clone occurred a few times. Other DNA sequences in this specimen translate into the identical CDR3. CDR3 DNA sequence: TGTGCCAGCAGTTACGGCCAGGGCCTCTATGGCTACACCTTC. Translating gives CASSYGQGLYGYTF. The rearrangement joins TRBV6-5 to TRBJ1-2; TRBD1 might be the D (5 bases). V lost 2 bases to trimming and J lost 4 bases, with 11 bases between them. Germline loops: CDR1 MNHEY, CDR2 SVGAGI. This CDR3 has 14 amino acids.

The chain couples TRBV19 to TRBJ1-1; a possible D gene is TRBD1 (5 bases). The V gene lost 7 bases and the J gene lost 3 bases, with 24 bases spanning the gap. The CDR3 sequence is 17 residues long. The germline gives CDR1 LNHDA, CDR2 SQIVND (reference sequence). This chain's CDR3 is CASIGTPRNDLDTEAFF. CDR3 DNA: TGTGCCAGTATCGGGACCCCCCGGAATGATTTGGACACTGAAGCTTTCTTT.

This clone occurred a few times. At one end the junction does not follow the germline gene, possibly because of a read error. The rearrangement joins TRBV9 to TRBJ2-1, with D possibly being TRBD2 (6 bases). CDR3 length: 13 residues. The V gene's germline CDR1 is SGDLS and CDR2 YYNGEE. The CDR3 is CASSVAYEGGSIF. The CDR3 nucleotides are TGTGCCAGCAGCGTAGCTTACGAGGGAGGATCGATCTTC.

This rearrangement joins TRBV7-9 to TRBJ2-5; TRBD1 matches at 7 bases. The CDR3 extends over 12 amino acids. Losses at the gene ends were 6 bases for V and 3 bases for J; bases not matched to a gene: 1. Germline V CDR1 and CDR2: SEHNR, FQNEAQ (reference sequence). CDR3 sequence: CASRDRKETQYF. In DNA, the CDR3 is TGTGCCAGCAGGGACAGGAAAGAGACCCAGTACTTC.